This T cell receptor (beta chain) was documented in a study of OX40 agonist ivuxolimab in advanced cancers. Study context: Three patients, one with hepatocellular carcinoma and two with cutaneous melanoma, achieved partial responses.

Autoimmune disease history or systemic immunosuppression meant exclusion. The sampling schedule covered blood at baseline, cycle 4 day 1, and cycle 7 day 1. This CDR3 contains 15 residues. V was pared by 7 bases and J by 1 base, with 16 bases between. Germline assignment: CDR1 MNHEY and CDR2 SVGAGI. On this clone itself: Its target is not known.

Study outcomes and limitations: The CD4+ and CD8+ T cells in the blood had expanded clonally by week 6 at 0.1 to 3.0 mg/kg.

Sequencing was performed with immunoSEQ multiplex PCR; in TCRdb, only in-frame clones are kept and a portion is missing. The data hold about 68,000 clones, with 70% to 85% observed a single time. Sample: CD4+ or CD8+ T cells sorted from blood, taken in a trial of the OX40 agonist ivuxolimab. The genes are TRBV6-5 and TRBJ1-1; a weak D match, TRBD1 (5 bases). The clonotype comes from an adult with an advanced solid tumor such as melanoma, head and neck, liver or kidney cancer. The CDR3 region has the DNA TGTGCCAGCACCGGGGGAGGGACGGGGAACACTGAAGCTTTCTTT. This gives the protein CASTGGGTGNTEAFF.